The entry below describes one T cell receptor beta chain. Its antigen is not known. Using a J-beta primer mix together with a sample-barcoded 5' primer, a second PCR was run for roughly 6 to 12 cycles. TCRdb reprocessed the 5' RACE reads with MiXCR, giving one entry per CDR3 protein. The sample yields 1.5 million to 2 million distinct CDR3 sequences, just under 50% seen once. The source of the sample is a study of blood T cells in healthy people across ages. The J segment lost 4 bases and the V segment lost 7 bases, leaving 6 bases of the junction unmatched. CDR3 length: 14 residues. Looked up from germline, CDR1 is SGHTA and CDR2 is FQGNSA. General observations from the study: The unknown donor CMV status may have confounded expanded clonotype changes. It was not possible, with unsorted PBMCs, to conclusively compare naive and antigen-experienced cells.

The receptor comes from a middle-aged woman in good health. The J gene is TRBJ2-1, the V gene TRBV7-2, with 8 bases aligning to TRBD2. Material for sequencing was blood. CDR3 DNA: TGTGCCAGCATCGAGCGGGGGCAATACAATGAGCAGTTCTTC. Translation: CASIERGQYNEQFF.